This entry concerns a single T cell receptor (beta chain). Clones were sequenced by immunoSEQ multiplex PCR, and TCRdb holds only the in-frame ones, with some missing. Of around 300,000 clones in the sample, around 90% are singletons; the top ten hold 2.2%. This sample stems from a study of blood T cell repertoires in COVID-19. V lost 5 bases and J lost 3; bases outside the gene matches: 2. This CDR3 contains 13 residues. Germline CDR1 and CDR2: SEHNR and FQNEAQ (reference sequence). The chain joins TRBV7-9 to TRBJ1-2; 8 bases agree with TRBD1. The TCR comes from a middle-aged man with acute or convalescent COVID-19. Input material: peripheral blood. Here the CDR3 DNA reads TGTGCCAGCAGCCCAGGGGGCGACTATGGCTACACCTTC. It specifies CASSPGGDYGYTF.